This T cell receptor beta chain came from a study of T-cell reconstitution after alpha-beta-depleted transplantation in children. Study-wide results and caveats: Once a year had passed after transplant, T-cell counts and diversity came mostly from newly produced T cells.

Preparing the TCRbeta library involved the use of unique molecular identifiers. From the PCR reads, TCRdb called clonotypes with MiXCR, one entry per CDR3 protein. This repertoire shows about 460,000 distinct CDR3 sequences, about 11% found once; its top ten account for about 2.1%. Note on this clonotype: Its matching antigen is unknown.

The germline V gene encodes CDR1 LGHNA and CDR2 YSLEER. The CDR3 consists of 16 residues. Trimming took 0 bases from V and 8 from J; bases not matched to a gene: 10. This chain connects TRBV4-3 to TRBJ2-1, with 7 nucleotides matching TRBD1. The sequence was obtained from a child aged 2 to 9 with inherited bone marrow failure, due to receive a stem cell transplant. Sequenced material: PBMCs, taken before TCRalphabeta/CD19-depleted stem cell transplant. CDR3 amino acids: CASSQENTGVIDEQFF. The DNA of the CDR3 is TGCGCCAGCAGCCAAGAAAACACAGGGGTAATCGATGAGCAGTTCTTC.